The clone carrying this T cell receptor (beta chain) was observed a handful of times. Antigen unknown. The authors incorporated unique molecular identifiers into the TCR beta cDNA libraries. TCRdb re-derived calls from the PCR reads in MiXCR, one entry per CDR3 protein. This sample has 450,000 or so distinct CDR3 sequences, with around 40% found just once. The data are from a study of post-analysis software for immune sequencing data. Study results and caveats: Compared with controls, patients had more of roughly five TRBV segments, including TRBV5-6, TRBV5-1 and TRBV20-1.

Trimming removed 3 bases from V and 8 bases from J, with 11 bases in between. The CDR3 extends over 13 amino acids. The receptor was derived from a girl between 5 and 17 years old with multiple sclerosis. The chain is built from TRBV12-3 or TRBV12-4 and TRBJ2-1; unclear D gene. The specimen sequenced was blood. DNA of the CDR3: TGTGCCAGCAGTTTCGAGGTTTTCGATGAGCAGTTCTTC. Translated: CASSFEVFDEQFF.